One sample yielded the 21 T cell receptor beta chains listed below, sequenced in a study of cytotoxic CD8 clonotypes in ibrutinib-treated CLL. The repertoire was sequenced with immunoSEQ multiplex PCR; TCRdb's copy has only in-frame clones and lacks some. Found here are some 200,000 clones, 79% of them singletons; the top ten hold about an eighth. This sample comprised PBMCs, obtained after 12 months of ibrutinib treatment. The receptors stem from a human donor with chronic lymphocytic leukemia.

The chain couples TRBV25-1 to TRBJ1-2, with D tentatively TRBD1 (5 bases). The CDR3 runs 16 residues. V was cut by 3 bases and J by 4 bases, with 18 bases left in between. Per the germline V gene, CDR1 is MGHDK and CDR2 is SYGVNS. The CDR3 region has the DNA TGTGCCAGCAGTGATAATACTGCAGGTGGGACCTATGGCTACACCTTC. Its protein product is CASSDNTAGGTYGYTF.

The CDR3 DNA reads TGTGCCAGCAGCTTAAGGGGGGAGGACGTCCTGACTTTC. This gives the protein CASSLRGEDVLTF. This chain joins TRBV11-3 and TRBJ2-6; the D call may be TRBD1 or TRBD2 (6 bases each). Per germline, CDR1 SGHNT and CDR2 YENEEA. The length of the CDR3 is 13 residues. Between the trimmed V and J ends, which lost 2 bases and 11 bases, there was a span of 10 bases. The full variable domain, completed using reference TRBV11-3 and TRBJ2-6, is EAGVVQSPRYKIIEKKQPVAFWCNPISGHNTLYWYLQNLGQGPELLIRYENEEAVDDSQLPKDRFSAERLKGVDSTLKIQPAELGDSAVYLCASSLRGEDVLTFGAGSRLTVL.

The chain couples TRBV30 to TRBJ2-5; D gene unclear. The V end was cut by 0 bases, the J end by 4 bases, with 6 bases between. Germline V gives CDR1 GTSNPN, CDR2 SVGIG (reference sequence). The CDR3 has 12 amino acids. CDR3 in amino acids: CAWSVHGETQYF. In DNA, the CDR3 is TGTGCCTGGAGTGTACACGGAGAGACCCAGTACTTC. The entire variable domain, with the rest obtained from reference TRBV30 and TRBJ2-5, is as follows: SQTIHQWPATLVQPVGSPLSLECTVEGTSNPNLYWYRQAAGRGLQLLFYSVGIGQISSEVPQNLSASRPQDRQFILSSKKLLLSDSGFYLCAWSVHGETQYFGPGTRLLVL.

This clone was recorded at least ten times. This rearrangement joins TRBV19 to TRBJ1-2; TRBD1 matches at 7 bases. Germline CDR1 LNHDA, CDR2 SQIVND (reference sequence). The length of the CDR3 is 16 residues. The trim removed 6 bases at V and 1 base at J, leaving 11 bases unmatched. The CDR3 protein is CASRVRDRRLNYGYTF. The CDR3, as DNA: TGTGCCAGTAGAGTCCGGGACAGAAGACTTAACTATGGCTACACCTTC. Complete variable domain (other parts from reference TRBV19 and TRBJ1-2): DGGITQSPKYLFRKEGQNVTLSCEQNLNHDAMYWYRQDPGQGLRLIYYSQIVNDFQKGDIAEGYSVSREKKESFPLTVTSAQKNPTAFYLCASRVRDRRLNYGYTFGSGTRLTVV.

This sequence joins TRBV7-8 and TRBJ1-1; 11 nucleotides agree with TRBD1. Germline CDR1 SGHVS, CDR2 FQNEAQ. V gave up 0 bases and J gave up 4 bases; unmatched junction bases: 1. The CDR3 sequence is 15 residues long. CDR3 sequence reads: CASSLAGTGGTEAFF. The DNA of the CDR3 is TGTGCCAGCAGCTTAGCGGGGACAGGGGGCACTGAAGCTTTCTTT.

The chain links TRBV9 to TRBJ1-3; 7 bases line up with TRBD1. This CDR3 comprises 16 residues. The germline gives CDR1 SGDLS, CDR2 YYNGEE. V shed 7 bases and J 0 bases; nucleotides not matched to a gene: 10. The CDR3 is CASAREGAFSGNTIYF. CDR3 nucleotide sequence: TGTGCCAGCGCTAGGGAGGGGGCGTTCTCTGGAAACACCATATATTTT.

V is TRBV7-3 and J is TRBJ2-1, with 7 bases identical to TRBD1. The CDR3 is 14 amino acids. V lost 5 bases and J lost 3; bases outside the gene matches: 4. Germline lookup yields CDR1 SGHTA and CDR2 FQGTGA. The chain's CDR3 is CASSPDRLYNEQFF. In DNA form, the CDR3 reads TGTGCCAGCAGCCCGGACAGGCTCTACAATGAGCAGTTCTTC.

The chain is built from TRBV7-9 and TRBJ1-4; possibly TRBD1 for D (6 bases). The CDR3 extends over 15 amino acids. Per the germline V gene, CDR1 is SEHNR and CDR2 is FQNEAQ (reference sequence). Trimming took 4 bases from V and 8 from J, leaving 17 bases between them. CDR3 sequence reads: CASSSPGGLGEKLFF. In nucleotides, the CDR3 is TGTGCCAGCAGCTCCCCCGGGGGCCTGGGGGAAAAACTGTTTTTT. Full variable domain (remainder filled in from reference TRBV7-9 and TRBJ1-4): DTGVSQNPRHKITKRGQNVTFRCDPISEHNRLYWYRQTLGQGPEFLTYFQNEAQLEKSRLLSDRFSAERPKGSFSTLEIQRTEQGDSAMYLCASSSPGGLGEKLFFGSGTQLSVL.

This sequence joins TRBV28 and TRBJ2-7; D ambiguous. Trimming left V 3 bases short and J 4 bases short, with 13 bases between. This CDR3 contains 14 residues. Per germline, CDR1 MDHEN and CDR2 SYDVKM. This chain's CDR3 is CASSLGQEPYEQYF. The CDR3 nucleotides read TGTGCCAGCAGTTTGGGTCAGGAGCCATACGAGCAGTACTTC.

The V and J genes are TRBV6-5 and TRBJ2-3; 9 bases align to TRBD2. The CDR3 runs 15 residues. CDR1 MNHEY and CDR2 SVGAGI come from the germline V gene. Trimming removed 2 bases from V and 5 bases from J; junction bases left unmatched: 5. CDR3 in amino acids: CASSYRGGAIDTQYF. CDR3 nucleotide sequence: TGTGCCAGCAGTTACCGCGGGGGGGCGATAGATACGCAGTATTTT.

The rearrangement uses TRBV11-2 and TRBJ2-7; D remains ambiguous. This CDR3 contains 13 residues. The V end lost 2 bases, the J end lost 5 bases, and 10 bases lay between the germline ends. Per the germline V gene, CDR1 is SGHAT and CDR2 is FQNNGV. The CDR3 DNA is TGTGCCAGCAGCTTATTCCCTAGGGACGAGCAGTACTTC. It translates to CASSLFPRDEQYF.

The V gene is TRBV5-1, the J gene TRBJ2-7; 9 bases match TRBD2. The V segment lost 4 bases and the J segment 0 bases; nucleotides outside the gene matches: 5. CDR1 is SGHRS, CDR2 YFSETQ, per germline. CDR3 length equals 15 residues. CDR3 loop: CASSPVTSGSYEQYF. The CDR3 DNA sequence: TGCGCCAGCAGCCCGGTGACTAGCGGCTCCTACGAGCAGTACTTC.

The chain is built from TRBV15 and TRBJ2-3, with D perhaps matching TRBD1 (6 bases). The CDR3 is 16 residues long. With 1 base removed from V and 1 base from J, the gap between germline ends came to 12 bases. Germline CDR1 reads LNHNV; CDR2 reads YYDKDF (reference sequence). This CDR3 reads CATSRARSGGTDTQYF. CDR3 nucleotides: TGTGCCACCAGCAGAGCAAGGTCAGGGGGCACAGATACGCAGTATTTT. Using reference TRBV15 and TRBJ2-3 for the parts outside the CDR3, the full variable domain is DAMVIQNPRYQVTQFGKPVTLSCSQTLNHNVMYWYQQKSSQAPKLLFHYYDKDFNNEADTPDNFQSRRPNTSFCFLDIRSPGLGDTAMYLCATSRARSGGTDTQYFGPGTRLTVL.

The V gene is TRBV5-4, the J gene TRBJ2-7, with TRBD2 matching over 10 bases. CDR3 size: 15 residues. The V and J ends lost 4 bases and 1 base, in that order; junction bases with no gene match: 5. Germline CDR1 and CDR2: SGHNT and YYREEE (reference sequence). This CDR3 is CASSGQAGGSYEQYF. The CDR3 DNA follows: TGTGCCAGCAGCGGACAAGCGGGAGGGTCCTACGAGCAGTACTTC.

J is TRBJ1-6 and V is TRBV6-5; a weak D match, TRBD1 (6 bases). The CDR3 consists of 13 residues. The V and J ends lost 6 bases and 8 bases respectively, with 11 bases between them. Germline values: CDR1 MNHEY, CDR2 SVGAGI. The CDR3 coding sequence is TGTGCCAGCAGCTATTACAGGGATTCACCCCTCCACTTT. Amino acids: CASSYYRDSPLHF.

V and J are TRBV30 and TRBJ1-3; a weak D match, TRBD1 (6 bases). Deletions cut 0 bases from V and 7 bases from J, with 16 bases between. CDR1 and CDR2 (germline): GTSNPN, SVGIG (reference sequence). The CDR3 contains 15 residues. CDR3 protein: CAWSVRTEVINTIYF. The CDR3 DNA sequence: TGTGCCTGGAGTGTGAGGACAGAGGTCATCAACACCATATATTTT.

This clone has more than one count but fewer than ten. The rearrangement joins TRBV4-1 to TRBJ2-1, with 8 bases lining up with TRBD1. The CDR3 consists of 14 residues. Trimming removed 1 base from V and 8 bases from J; junction bases left unmatched: 4. Germline assignment: CDR1 MGHRA and CDR2 YSYEKL. The CDR3 loop reads CASSQGTGYDEQFF. The CDR3 DNA is TGCGCCAGCAGCCAAGGGACAGGGTACGATGAGCAGTTCTTC.

This clone showed up just once. The chain uses TRBV18 and TRBJ1-1; D is undetermined. CDR1 is KGHSH, CDR2 LQKENI, per germline. The CDR3 covers 13 residues. Trimming took off 4 bases at V and 5 bases at J, with 11 bases between the two ends. CDR3 nucleotide sequence: TGTGCCAGCTCACGGTTAACGGATACTGAAGCTTTCTTT. This gives the protein CASSRLTDTEAFF.

The chain uses TRBV19 and TRBJ2-3; TRBD2 might be the D (6 bases). Germline lookup yields CDR1 LNHDA and CDR2 SQIVND (reference sequence). This CDR3 has 15 residues. Trimming removed 6 bases at V and 2 bases at J, with 15 bases between. In nucleotides, the CDR3 is TGTGCCAGTAGCAGCCCGGGACTCCTCACAGATACGCAGTATTTT. Translating gives CASSSPGLLTDTQYF.

This clone was counted a few times. This chain uses TRBV5-4 with TRBJ2-3; D is possibly TRBD2 (5 bases). The CDR3 totals 14 residues. From germline, CDR1 is SGHNT and CDR2 YYREEE (reference sequence). Trimming shortened V by 0 bases and J by 9 bases, and 14 bases separated the two germline ends. DNA of the CDR3: TGTGCCAGCAGCTTGGCCGCTCTAGAGGGAACGCAGTATTTT. Protein sequence: CASSLAALEGTQYF.

The chain joins TRBV6-5 to TRBJ1-1; 10 bases align to TRBD1. Germline trimming cut 6 bases from V and 2 bases from J; bases unmatched to any gene: 6. The length of the CDR3 is 15 residues. Germline values: CDR1 MNHEY, CDR2 SVGAGI. This chain's CDR3 is CASRTGGEGNTEAFF. In nucleotides, the CDR3 is TGTGCCAGCAGGACAGGGGGCGAGGGTAACACTGAAGCTTTCTTT.